This entry lists 11 T cell receptor beta chains sequenced from one sample in a study of T cells in Graves' hyperthyroidism and ophthalmopathy. TCR beta CDR3 sequences were amplified from RNA transcripts. The HTBI primer set drove a first-round RT-PCR of the TCR CDR3. TCRdb redid the calling of the multiplex PCR reads with MiXCR, one entry per CDR3 protein. The sample yields 650,000 to 800,000 distinct CDR3 sequences, 45% seen once. Material for sequencing was peripheral blood or thyroid tissue (not recorded which). These receptors were collected from an adult man with Graves' disease, either hyperthyroidism or ophthalmopathy (not recorded which).

This chain joins TRBV27 and TRBJ1-1; D is uncertain. The CDR3 is 14 amino acids. V was shortened by 2 bases and J by 6 bases, with 13 bases between the two germline ends. The germline V gene encodes CDR1 MNHEY and CDR2 SMNVEV (reference sequence). The CDR3 here is CASSLEEGVPEAFF. In DNA, the CDR3 is TGTGCCAGCAGTTTAGAGGAGGGTGTCCCTGAAGCTTTCTTT.

This clonotype was observed once. The chain carries TRBV15 and TRBJ2-5; D is uncertain. This CDR3 spans 14 amino acids. Trimming removed 2 bases from V and 5 bases from J, with 12 bases in between. The germline V gene encodes CDR1 LNHNV and CDR2 YYDKDF (reference sequence). Here the CDR3 reads CATSRQSTGETQYF. As DNA, the CDR3 is TGTGCCACCAGCAGACAGTCCACCGGGGAGACCCAGTACTTC.

The CDR3, as DNA: TGCAGCAAGAAGACAGGGCCCAATCAGCCCCAGCATTTT. Its translation is CSKKTGPNQPQHF. The chain has TRBV29-1 and TRBJ1-5; 7 nucleotides line up with TRBD1. The V segment lost 8 bases and the J segment 3 bases; nucleotides outside the gene matches: 7. The CDR3 runs 13 residues. Germline CDR1 SQVTM, CDR2 ANQGSEA.

This clonotype was seen repeatedly, ten times or more. The genes are TRBV20-1 and TRBJ2-7; 9 bases are a match to TRBD2. V shed 6 bases and J 4 bases; nucleotides not matched to a gene: 4. The germline CDR1 and CDR2 sequences are DFQATT and SNEGSKA (reference sequence). CDR3 length: 12 residues. CDR3 loop: CSATTSGYEQYF. The CDR3 bases are TGCAGTGCCACGACTAGCGGATACGAGCAGTACTTC.

At least ten counts were recorded for this clonotype. This rearrangement joins TRBV29-1 to TRBJ2-7, with TRBD1 as a possible D gene (7 bases). The CDR3 runs 14 residues. CDR1 and CDR2 from the germline V gene are SQVTM and ANQGSEA. The V end lost 6 bases, the J end lost 2 bases, and 17 bases lay between the germline ends. The DNA for the CDR3 is TGCAGCGTGGATCCAGGGGGGAGCACCTACGAGCAGTACTTC. Its translation: CSVDPGGSTYEQYF.

This clonotype was seen many times. V usage is TRBV4-2 and J usage is TRBJ1-2, with D possibly matching TRBD1 (5 bases). The CDR3 extends over 14 amino acids. With 0 bases removed from V and 6 bases from J, the gap between germline ends came to 11 bases. The V gene's germline CDR1 is LGHNA and CDR2 YNFKEQ. The CDR3 reads CASSQDLQDHGYTF. The CDR3 region has the DNA TGTGCCAGCAGCCAAGATTTACAGGACCATGGCTACACCTTC.

This clonotype was found once. The chain is built from TRBV25-1 and TRBJ1-2; TRBD1 agrees at 7 bases. CDR1 is MGHDK and CDR2 is SYGVNS in the germline V gene. V gave up 1 base and J gave up 0 bases; unmatched junction bases: 8. The CDR3 spans 17 residues. CDR3 amino acids: CASSEFRDSSTNYGYTF. As DNA, the CDR3 is TGTGCCAGCAGTGAATTCCGGGACAGCTCAACTAACTATGGCTACACCTTC.

For this clonotype: A much larger clone lies a single base off, so this may be a read error. The chain joins TRBV7-9 to TRBJ1-2, with TRBD1 identical over 10 bases. Looked up from germline, CDR1 is SEHNR and CDR2 is FQNEAQ (reference sequence). The length of the CDR3 is 14 residues. The CDR3 spells CAISQKTGGDGYTF. DNA of the CDR3: TGTGCCATCAGCCAGAAGACAGGGGGCGACGGCTACACCTTC.

This clonotype was seen repeatedly, ten times or more. The gene calls are TRBV2 and TRBJ1-2; D possibly corresponds to TRBD1 (6 bases). Trimming removed 8 bases from V and 2 bases from J, with 9 bases in between. CDR3 size: 12 residues. The germline V gene encodes CDR1 SNHLY and CDR2 FYNNEI. In DNA form, the CDR3 reads TGTGCCAGCGCGGACAGAAACTATGGCTACACCTTC. Protein: CASADRNYGYTF. The variable domain in full, with the rest retrieved from reference TRBV2 and TRBJ1-2, is EPEVTQTPSHQVTQMGQEVILRCVPISNHLYFYWYRQILGQKVEFLVSFYNNEISEKSEIFDDQFSVERPDGSNFTLKIRSTKLEDSAMYFCASADRNYGYTFGSGTRLTVV.

On this clonotype: A read error may produce the germline difference seen at one junction end. V and J are TRBV7-9 and TRBJ1-4; 10 positions match TRBD1. Germline CDR1 and CDR2: SEHNR and FQNEAQ (reference sequence). The CDR3 has 16 amino acids. The CDR3 nucleotides read TGTGCCATCAGCCAGGGGGGACAGGGGTTTCAGGAAAAACTGTTTTTT. The encoded protein is CAISQGGQGFQEKLFF.

This clonotype was seen just once. No conserved phenylalanine or tryptophan is present at the end of the CDR3, so a read error is the likely explanation. The chain links TRBV20-1 to TRBJ1-1; 10 nucleotides line up with TRBD1. The ends lost 4 bases at V and 6 bases at J; junction bases unmatched: 8. The CDR3 spans 14 residues. Germline V gene data show CDR1 as DFQATT and CDR2 as SNEGSKA (reference sequence). As DNA, the CDR3 is TGCAGTGCTAAAGTCGACAGGGGGCTCGCTGAAGCTTTCTGT. It codes for CSAKVDRGLAEAFC.